A selection of T cell receptor beta chains follows, all from one sample in a study of T cells in Graves' hyperthyroidism and ophthalmopathy. One entry per CDR3 protein, called by TCRdb with MiXCR from the multiplex PCR reads. Among under 400,000 distinct CDR3 sequences listed, 15% to 20% were seen once. The sample taken for sequencing was blood. The receptors were gathered from a middle-aged woman with Graves' ophthalmopathy. Both conserved end residues are part of each CDR3. Fields, in order: clone size, V gene, D gene, J gene, CDR3 DNA, CDR3 protein. D genes are given only for firm matches. Where a row states a size, it is once, few, many or the class of an expanded clone; other rows omit it.

many	TRBV6-5	NA	TRBJ2-5	TGTGCCAGCTCGCAGGAGGGGTTCAGGGAGACCCAGTACTTC	CASSQEGFRETQYF
many	TRBV28	NA	TRBJ2-7	TGTGCCAGCAGTTTATCTTCTCCCGAGCAGTACTTC	CASSLSSPEQYF
many	TRBV20-1	NA	TRBJ1-1	TGCAGTGCTAGGTGGACGGTGGAAGCTTTCTTT	CSARWTVEAFF
NA	TRBV7-8	TRBD1	TRBJ2-7	TGTGCCAGCAGCTTACAGGGACAGGGCTCCTACGAGCAGTACTTC	CASSLQGQGSYEQYF
many	TRBV2	TRBD1	TRBJ1-2	TGTGCCAGCAGTGAGGTTGCTCATCAGGGGGGGCGGCGCGGGTATGGCTACACCTTC	CASSEVAHQGGRRGYGYTF
NA	TRBV7-2	NA	TRBJ1-2	TGTGCCAGCAGCTCTTCTGAAACGGGTTATGGCTACACCTTC	CASSSSETGYGYTF
NA	TRBV6-1	NA	TRBJ1-1	TGTGCCAGCAGGACAAGGGGCAACCGGAGGGCTTTCTTT	CASRTRGNRRAFF
many	TRBV13	NA	TRBJ2-7	TGTGCCAGCACCGAACGGGACGGATCCTACGAGCAGTACTTC	CASTERDGSYEQYF
few	TRBV25-1	NA	TRBJ2-4	TGTGCCAGCAGTGCCGGTATCGGCAAAAACATTCAGTACTTC	CASSAGIGKNIQYF
many	TRBV13	NA	TRBJ2-7	TGTGCCAGCAGCACAGGGTTACCCATATACGAGCAGTACTTC	CASSTGLPIYEQYF
many	TRBV18	NA	TRBJ1-1	TGTGCCAGCTCACCACGACAAAACACTGAAGCTTTCTTT	CASSPRQNTEAFF
many	TRBV5-1	TRBD1	TRBJ2-2	TGCGCCAGCAGCTTTGGACAGGTTAACACCGGGGAGCTGTTTTTT	CASSFGQVNTGELFF
many	TRBV2	NA	TRBJ2-2	TGTGCCAGCAGTGAAAGCCCGCACACCGGGGAGCTGTTTTTT	CASSESPHTGELFF
many	TRBV7-2	NA	TRBJ1-1	TGTGCCAGCAGCCTACTAGGTCGGGACACTGAAGCTTTCTTT	CASSLLGRDTEAFF
NA	TRBV20-1	TRBD2	TRBJ2-7	TGCAGTGCTAGTGGACTAGGTTCTAGCGAGCAGTACTTC	CSASGLGSSEQYF
many	TRBV19	NA	TRBJ1-5	TGTGCCAGCGGGACGACTTGGGGCAATCAGCCCCAGCATTTT	CASGTTWGNQPQHF
many	TRBV5-1	NA	TRBJ1-1	TGCGCCAGCAGCTTGGCCGGAAACAGGTTGGGAACTGAAGCTTTCTTT	CASSLAGNRLGTEAFF
many	TRBV24-1	TRBD1	TRBJ2-2	TGTGCCACCAGTGATTTTCGACAGGGGAACACCGGGGAGCTGTTTTTT	CATSDFRQGNTGELFF
many	TRBV11-2	NA	TRBJ1-1	TGTGCCAGCAGGCTCAACCGGGGAAACACTGAAGCTTTCTTT	CASRLNRGNTEAFF
NA	TRBV19	NA	TRBJ2-7	TGTGCCTCCCACCCCGGACGGGACTCCTACGAGCAGTACTTC	CASHPGRDSYEQYF
NA	TRBV29-1	NA	TRBJ2-7	TGCAGCGTCGGGTACTCGTCTCATTGCGAGCAGTACTTC	CSVGYSSHCEQYF
NA	TRBV19	NA	TRBJ1-1	TGTGCCAGTAGTATAGATTTGGGGGGAAATGAAGCTTTCTTT	CASSIDLGGNEAFF
NA	TRBV2	NA	TRBJ2-7	TGTGCCAGCAGTGAGGAGGGGTACTCCTACGAGCAGTACTTC	CASSEEGYSYEQYF
many	TRBV6-5	NA	TRBJ1-5	TGTGCCAGCAGTTCCCTAGGCCGAGAGGGTGGCAATCAGCCCCAGCATTTT	CASSSLGREGGNQPQHF
many	TRBV27	NA	TRBJ1-2	TGTGCCAGCAGTCTACCCTTCGGGCAAGGGTACTACACCTTC	CASSLPFGQGYYTF
many	TRBV30	NA	TRBJ1-1	TGTGCCTGGAGTATACTGACACAGGGCCCTACTGAAGCTTTCTTT	CAWSILTQGPTEAFF